Here is one T cell receptor (beta chain) with its context. Germline V gene data show CDR1 as LNHNV and CDR2 as YYDKDF (reference sequence). Trimming removed 5 bases from V and 2 bases from J, with 13 bases in between. The CDR3 has 14 residues. The entry originates in a study of CD8+CD57+ T cells in acquired aplastic anemia. Investigators profiled TCR beta VDJ and CDR3 from genomic DNA template. TCRdb re-called the reads with MiXCR, one entry per CDR3 protein. The data hold about 100,000 distinct CDR3 sequences, with approximately 49% observed a single time. The origin of this receptor is a human donor in good health, serving as a control. The chain carries TRBV15 and TRBJ2-7, with D perhaps being TRBD1 or TRBD2 (5 bases each). The sample consisted of sorted CD4+, CD8+, or CD8+CD57+ T cells (not recorded which) from PBMCs. Here the CDR3 reads CATSQWGIPYEQYF. CDR3 coding DNA: TGTGCCACCAGCCAGTGGGGGATACCCTACGAGCAGTACTTC.